This record concerns one T cell receptor (beta chain) sequence. Its antigen is undetermined. V was clipped by 3 bases and J by 4 bases; unmatched bases: 6. This CDR3 comprises 15 residues. Germline V gene lookup returns CDR1 SNHLY and CDR2 FYNNEI. Exclusion of patients followed from uncontrolled infection, other autoimmune disease, pregnancy or lactation. The data originate from a study of T cells in Graves' hyperthyroidism and ophthalmopathy. As for the study in general: Peripheral blood specimens were obtained at initial diagnosis, prior to any treatment.

Study-wide findings and caveats: In simple terms, a model built on 13 V-J features told ophthalmopathy apart from stable hyperthyroidism.

Amplification targeted TCR beta CDR3 regions from RNA transcripts. The TCR CDR3 first-round RT-PCR relied on the HTBI primer set. TCRdb reprocessed the multiplex PCR reads via MiXCR and lists one record per CDR3 protein. The sample has hundreds of thousands of distinct CDR3 sequences, about a fifth seen once; the top ten hold approximately 30%. Sequencing was performed on blood. The origin of this receptor is a young man with Graves' ophthalmopathy. The rearrangement uses TRBV2 and TRBJ2-5, with 9 positions matching TRBD2. The CDR3 is CASSDGRGGGETQYF. CDR3 DNA sequence: TGTGCCAGCAGTGATGGGCGGGGGGGTGGAGAGACCCAGTACTTC.